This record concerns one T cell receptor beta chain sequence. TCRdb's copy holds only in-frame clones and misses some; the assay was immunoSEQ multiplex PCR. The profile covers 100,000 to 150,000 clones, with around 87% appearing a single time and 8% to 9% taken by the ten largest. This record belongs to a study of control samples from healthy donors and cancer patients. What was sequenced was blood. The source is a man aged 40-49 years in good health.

This CDR3 reads CASSARTGLRNQPQHF. CDR3 nucleotide sequence: TGTGCCAGCAGTGCCCGGACAGGGCTCCGCAATCAGCCCCAGCATTTT. The V call is TRBV6-2 or TRBV6-3, the J call TRBJ1-5, with TRBD1 identical over 8 bases. Germline-derived CDR1 and CDR2 are MNHEY and SVGEGT. The CDR3 sequence is 16 residues long. The V gene end was trimmed by 5 bases and the J gene end by 2 bases; junction bases not matched to a gene: 8.